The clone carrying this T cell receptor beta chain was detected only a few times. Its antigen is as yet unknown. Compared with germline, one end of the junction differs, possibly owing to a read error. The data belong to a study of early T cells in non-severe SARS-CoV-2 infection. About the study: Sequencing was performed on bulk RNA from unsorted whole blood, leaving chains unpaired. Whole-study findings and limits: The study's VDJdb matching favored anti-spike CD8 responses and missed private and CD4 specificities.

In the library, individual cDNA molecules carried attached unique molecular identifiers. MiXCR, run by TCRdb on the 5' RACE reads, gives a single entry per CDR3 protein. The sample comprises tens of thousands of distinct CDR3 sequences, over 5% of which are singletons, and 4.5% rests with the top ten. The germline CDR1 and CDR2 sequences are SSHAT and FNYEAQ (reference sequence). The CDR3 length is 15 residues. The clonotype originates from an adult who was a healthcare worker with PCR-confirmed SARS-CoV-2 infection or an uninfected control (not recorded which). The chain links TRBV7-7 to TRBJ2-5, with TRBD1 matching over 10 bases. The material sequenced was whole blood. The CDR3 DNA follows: TGTGCTAGCAGCGGTCCGGGACAGGGGAGCGAGACCCAGTACTTC. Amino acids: CASSGPGQGSETQYF.